This T cell receptor beta chain was captured in a study of blood T cell repertoires in COVID-19. Across the whole study: Material from acute and convalescent COVID-19 was sourced from the United States, Italy and Spain.

Data came from immunoSEQ multiplex PCR; TCRdb stores just in-frame clones and leaves some out. The table has 65,000 to 85,000 clones, around nine tenths seen once. Trimming removed 1 base at V and 0 bases at J, with 7 bases between. The CDR3 has 15 residues. CDR1 and CDR2 (germline): SNHLY, FYNNEI. This clonotype originated in a woman in her late teens or twenties with acute or convalescent COVID-19. The material sequenced was peripheral blood. The chain employs TRBV2 and TRBJ1-5; D not resolved. The CDR3 is CASSEVRPSNQPQHF. As DNA, the CDR3 is TGTGCCAGCAGTGAAGTCCGTCCTAGCAATCAGCCCCAGCATTTT. The variable domain in full, with the rest retrieved from reference TRBV2 and TRBJ1-5, is EPEVTQTPSHQVTQMGQEVILRCVPISNHLYFYWYRQILGQKVEFLVSFYNNEISEKSEIFDDQFSVERPDGSNFTLKIRSTKLEDSAMYFCASSEVRPSNQPQHFGDGTRLSIL.